Shown below are 20 T cell receptor beta chains from a single sample sequenced in a study of human T cells and chemical hapten exposure. MiXCR, run by TCRdb on the RACE reads, gives a single entry per CDR3 protein. This sample yields roughly 86,000 distinct CDR3 sequences, of which about 10% are seen a single time; 2% to 2.5% belongs to the top ten. Time point of the sample: patch test 1, 2 weeks after DPC sensitization. The treatment is: therapeutic diphenylcyclopropenone sensitization with weekly scalp DPC. This material consisted of whole blood, taken in connection with sensitization to the hapten diphenylcyclopropenone (DPC). The receptors were sampled from a middle-aged man with alopecia areata. Some clones in this sample may be carry-over from other donors' samples.

V gene TRBV3-1 combines with J gene TRBJ2-2; D is unclear. The CDR3 contains 14 residues. In germline, CDR1 is LGHDT, CDR2 YNNKEL (reference sequence). Trimming took off 1 base at V and 6 bases at J, with 9 bases between the two ends. The CDR3 region is CASSQGRAAGELFF. Here the CDR3 DNA reads TGTGCCAGCAGCCAAGGAAGGGCCGCCGGGGAGCTGTTTTTT.

The CDR3 coding sequence is TGTGCCAGCAGCCCCCTAGCGGGAGGAACAGATACGCAGTATTTT. Translating gives CASSPLAGGTDTQYF. This rearrangement joins TRBV13 to TRBJ2-3; 11 bases line up with TRBD2. The CDR3 has 15 amino acids. Germline-derived CDR1 and CDR2 are PRHDT and FYEKMQ (reference sequence). The V and J ends lost 5 bases and 3 bases, in that order; junction bases with no gene match: 4.

The rearrangement joins TRBV7-6 to TRBJ1-1, with a tentative D call TRBD1 (6 bases). Trimming took 1 base from V and 3 from J, leaving 12 bases between them. CDR3 size: 15 residues. CDR1 SGHVS and CDR2 FNYEAQ come from the germline V gene. CDR3 residues: CASSLEQGFDTEAFF. The CDR3 bases are TGTGCCAGCAGCTTAGAGCAGGGGTTCGACACTGAAGCTTTCTTT.

The genes are TRBV9 and TRBJ2-7; no clear D gene. Germline V gene sequence: CDR1 SGDLS, CDR2 YYNGEE. The germline V and J ends were trimmed by 4 bases and 1 base, with 12 bases remaining between them. CDR3 size: 14 residues. CDR3 coding DNA: TGTGCCAGCAGCCCCGGCCGGACGTCCTACGAGCAGTACTTC. The encoded protein is CASSPGRTSYEQYF. Full variable domain (remainder filled in from reference TRBV9 and TRBJ2-7): DSGVTQTPKHLITATGQRVTLRCSPRSGDLSVYWYQQSLDQGLQFLIQYYNGEERAKGNILERFSAQQFPDLHSELNLSSLELGDSALYFCASSPGRTSYEQYFGPGTRLTVT.

This chain uses TRBV7-8 with TRBJ1-5, with unresolved D. Germline V lookup: CDR1 SGHVS, CDR2 FQNEAQ. The length of the CDR3 is 13 residues. V was clipped by 1 base and J by 7 bases, with 8 bases between them. The DNA of the CDR3 is TGTGCCAGCAGCTTAGAATTGCGACAGCCCCAGCATTTT. It codes for CASSLELRQPQHF.

This clonotype was picked up a small number of times. The chain recombines TRBV6-6 with TRBJ1-6, with 8 bases matching TRBD1. CDR1 MNHNY and CDR2 SVGAGI come from the germline V gene (reference sequence). This CDR3 is 15 amino acids long. Trimming at V came to 5 bases and at J to 9 bases, leaving 9 bases not matched to a gene. For the CDR3, the DNA is TGTGCCAGCAGTACCCCCGGGACAGGTCTTTCACCCCTCCACTTT. Protein product: CASSTPGTGLSPLHF.

This clonotype came up a few times. V gene TRBV5-6 combines with J gene TRBJ1-2, with TRBD1 matching over 7 bases. The CDR3 has 14 residues. In germline, CDR1 is SGHDT, CDR2 YYEEEE. V lost 4 bases and J lost 4; bases outside the gene matches: 7. The CDR3 DNA follows: TGTGCCAGCAGCCCCGACAGGGCCTCCTATGGCTACACCTTC. This sequence encodes CASSPDRASYGYTF.

The V call is TRBV11-2, the J call TRBJ2-3; D may be TRBD1 (6 bases). The CDR3 runs to 14 residues. V gave up 5 bases and J gave up 10 bases, with 19 bases separating them. Germline CDR1 is SGHAT and CDR2 is FQNNGV. In DNA form, the CDR3 reads TGTGCCAGCAGCAAACCGGGACCCGAGGGGGCGCAGTATTTT. Translation: CASSKPGPEGAQYF.

This clonotype was detected many times. The gene calls are TRBV25-1 and TRBJ2-6, with D unresolved. V was trimmed by 2 bases and J by 0 bases, leaving 11 bases between them. Germline-derived CDR1 and CDR2 are MGHDK and SYGVNS. CDR3 size: 17 residues. The CDR3 DNA sequence: TGTGCCAGCAGTGAAAATATATGGGCCTCTGGGGCCAACGTCCTGACTTTC. Residues: CASSENIWASGANVLTF.

This clonotype was recorded many times. The V and J genes are TRBV7-8 and TRBJ2-3, with D hard to call. This CDR3 has 13 amino acids. V gave up 1 base and J gave up 6 bases, with 8 bases separating them. Looked up from germline, CDR1 is SGHVS and CDR2 is FQNEAQ. CDR3 protein: CASSLVRADTQYF. The CDR3, as DNA: TGTGCCAGCAGCTTAGTAAGGGCGGATACGCAGTATTTT.

This rearrangement joins TRBV28 to TRBJ2-1; TRBD1 or TRBD2 may be the D gene (5 bases each). Per germline, CDR1 MDHEN and CDR2 SYDVKM. V gave up 7 bases and J gave up 0 bases, with 10 bases separating them. CDR3 size: 14 residues. CDR3 DNA sequence: TGTGCCAGCATTGCAGGGAGCTCCTACAATGAGCAGTTCTTC. It is translated as CASIAGSSYNEQFF.

This clonotype was detected many times. The chain joins TRBV29-1 to TRBJ2-3; unclear D gene. Germline assignment: CDR1 SQVTM and CDR2 ANQGSEA. The CDR3 loop spans 13 amino acids. V lost 7 bases, J lost 4 bases, and 15 bases lay in between. The CDR3 DNA reads TGCAGCGGTAATGCGGTAGGGTCAGATACGCAGTATTTT. Translation gives CSGNAVGSDTQYF.

This clonotype showed up just a few times. This chain connects TRBV11-2 to TRBJ2-7, with D perhaps being TRBD1 or TRBD2 (5 bases each). Germline CDR1 reads SGHAT; CDR2 reads FQNNGV. Trimming removed 4 bases from V and 2 bases from J, with 12 bases in between. CDR3 length equals 14 residues. This chain's CDR3 is CASSYGDGPYEQYV. CDR3 in DNA: TGTGCCAGCAGCTACGGGGACGGGCCCTACGAGCAGTACGTC.

The CDR3 DNA reads as TGTGCCAGCAGTCCCTTGGGGGGAGCGGTCAATGAGCAGTTCTTC. It is translated as CASSPLGGAVNEQFF. The V and J genes are TRBV27 and TRBJ2-1; D perhaps matches TRBD2 (6 bases). Between the trimmed V and J ends, which lost 5 bases and 6 bases, there was a span of 17 bases. Germline V gene data show CDR1 as MNHEY and CDR2 as SMNVEV (reference sequence). The CDR3 consists of 15 residues.

This clonotype was observed a handful of times. The chain is built from TRBV6-2 or TRBV6-3 and TRBJ2-1; perhaps D is TRBD1 or TRBD2 (5 bases each). The CDR3 length is 13 residues. V lost 4 bases and J lost 6, with 10 bases in between. CDR1 and CDR2 (germline): MNHEY, SVGEGT. The CDR3 loop is CASSWAGANEQFF. CDR3 bases: TGTGCCAGCAGTTGGGCCGGGGCCAATGAGCAGTTCTTC.

This clonotype was detected a few times. This chain connects TRBV6-6 to TRBJ2-6; 7 bases agree with TRBD1. This CDR3 is built from 19 residues. CDR1 and CDR2 (germline): MNHNY, SVGAGI (reference sequence). V was pared by 6 bases and J by 2 bases, with 16 bases of the junction left unmatched. The CDR3, as DNA: TGTGCCAGCAGGGGACAGCCCACTCTTCTAGGTGCTGGGGCCAACGTCCTGACTTTC. This translates into CASRGQPTLLGAGANVLTF.

The table lists this clonotype with many counts. This rearrangement joins TRBV29-1 to TRBJ1-1; D call uncertain. V was cut by 8 bases and J by 1 base, with 8 bases left in between. This CDR3 is built from 11 residues. In germline, CDR1 is SQVTM, CDR2 ANQGSEA. CDR3 in amino acids: CSSTQNTEAFF. Written as DNA, the CDR3 is TGCAGCTCGACACAGAACACTGAAGCTTTCTTT.

V gene TRBV3-1 combines with J gene TRBJ2-1; D is undetermined. The germline CDR1 and CDR2 sequences are LGHDT and YNNKEL (reference sequence). V was shortened by 1 base and J by 1 base, with 11 bases between the two germline ends. The CDR3 contains 16 residues. The DNA of the CDR3 is TGTGCCAGCAGCCAAGTCAGGCGGCTATCCTACAATGAGCAGTTCTTC. It encodes CASSQVRRLSYNEQFF.

This rearrangement joins TRBV6-2 or TRBV6-3 to TRBJ2-5, with D possibly being TRBD2 (5 bases). The CDR3 covers 14 residues. V lost 0 bases to trimming and J lost 2 bases, with 7 bases between them. From germline, CDR1 is MNHEY and CDR2 SVGEGT. CDR3 in DNA: TGTGCCAGCAGTTACTCGCGGGTACAAGAGACCCAGTACTTC. Translated: CASSYSRVQETQYF.

The V and J genes are TRBV9 and TRBJ2-2; D is undetermined. This CDR3 spans 15 amino acids. The germline V gene has CDR1 SGDLS and CDR2 YYNGEE. The V end was cut by 2 bases, the J end by 0 bases, with 8 bases between. DNA for the CDR3: TGTGCCAGCAGCGTCTGGGATGCGAACACCGGGGAGCTGTTTTTT. This sequence encodes CASSVWDANTGELFF.